These 11 T cell receptor beta chains share one sample of origin, sequenced in a study of spatial heterogeneity in lung cancer (dated by TCRdb to 2018 to 2020). The library was made by 5' RACE. This sample was sequenced with a NextSeq 500. The public reads were reprocessed in TCRdb via fastp at Q25 and MiXCR, keeping in-frame beta chains. Every entry covers one CDR3 protein and lists the most common genes and DNA from its rows. For this sample the table gives 75,000 to 85,000 distinct CDR3 sequences, of which about a fifth were detected only once. The ten largest clonotypes hold about 6.8% of the sample. The time point label on this specimen signifies: sample taken at primary tumor resection. TCR sequencing used whole RNA extracted from tumor and nontumor lung tissue, or from cryopreserved PBMC samples, without cell sorting. Source: PBMCs, taken at surgery. Receptors originate from a male donor with early-stage non-small cell lung cancer.

This clonotype has only a few counts. This chain joins TRBV5-5 and TRBJ2-1; TRBD1 matches 7 bases. The V segment lost 4 bases and the J segment 2 bases; nucleotides outside the gene matches: 9. Per the germline V gene, CDR1 is SGHKS and CDR2 is YYEKEE (reference sequence). The CDR3 length is 16 residues. The CDR3, as DNA: TGTGCCAGCAGCCAAAGGGACAGTCCCACCTACAATGAGCAGTTCTTC. It encodes CASSQRDSPTYNEQFF.

This clonotype was counted ten times or more. J is TRBJ2-1 and V is TRBV4-2, with TRBD1 identical over 12 bases. The CDR3 is 15 amino acids. V lost 4 bases to trimming and J lost 4 bases; unmatched junction nucleotides: 2. The germline V gene has CDR1 LGHNA and CDR2 YNFKEQ. This chain's CDR3 is CASSPGQGAYNEQFF. The DNA of the CDR3 is TGTGCCAGCAGCCCGGGACAGGGGGCTTACAATGAGCAGTTCTTC.

This clonotype was counted between two and nine times. The chain uses TRBV12-3 or TRBV12-4 and TRBJ1-2; 10 bases align to TRBD1. The CDR3 has 15 amino acids. Trimming removed 1 base from V and 5 bases from J; junction bases left unmatched: 4. The CDR3 region has the DNA TGTGCCAGCAGTTTAGGGGGACAGGGGATATATGGCTACACCTTC. As protein: CASSLGGQGIYGYTF.

This clonotype came up a few times. The genes are TRBV6-5 and TRBJ1-1; D is uncertain. This CDR3 is 17 amino acids long. The ends were cut back, 4 bases at V and 3 bases at J, with 21 bases in the middle. Germline CDR1 and CDR2: MNHEY and SVGAGI. CDR3 in amino acids: CASSSPTGLGEDTEAFF. The CDR3 DNA reads TGTGCCAGCAGTTCACCGACGGGTCTTGGCGAGGACACTGAAGCTTTCTTT.

This clonotype was seen a handful of times. The chain employs TRBV18 and TRBJ2-7, with 10 bases matching TRBD1. In germline, CDR1 is KGHSH, CDR2 LQKENI. V shed 5 bases and J 3 bases; nucleotides not matched to a gene: 7. CDR3 length equals 15 residues. The CDR3 DNA reads as TGTGCCAGCTCATCCGACAGGGGGCAATACTACGAGCAGTACTTC. This gives the protein CASSSDRGQYYEQYF. Filled out from reference TRBV18 and TRBJ2-7, the complete variable domain reads NAGVMQNPRHLVRRRGQEARLRCSPMKGHSHVYWYRQLPEEGLKFMVYLQKENIIDESGMPKERFSAEFPKEGPSILRIQQVVRGDSAAYFCASSSDRGQYYEQYFGPGTRLTVT.

The chain combines TRBV3-1 with TRBJ2-5; D gene ambiguous. Trimming left V 4 bases short and J 7 bases short, with 13 bases between. Germline V gene data show CDR1 as LGHDT and CDR2 as YNNKEL (reference sequence). The CDR3 is made up of 13 amino acids. As DNA, the CDR3 is TGTGCCAGCAGCCTCTTATCCACCCGGACCCAGTACTTC. It specifies CASSLLSTRTQYF.

This sequence joins TRBV20-1 and TRBJ1-4, with D unresolved. The CDR3 consists of 10 residues. V was shortened by 0 bases and J by 8 bases, with 1 base between the two germline ends. Germline V gene sequence: CDR1 DFQATT, CDR2 SNEGSKA (reference sequence). The CDR3 DNA reads TGCAGTGCTAGAGACGAAAAACTGTTTTTT. Protein: CSARDEKLFF.

This clonotype was recorded many times. This chain uses TRBV28 with TRBJ2-3; D is perhaps TRBD2 (6 bases). From germline, CDR1 is MDHEN and CDR2 SYDVKM. V was clipped by 4 bases and J by 0 bases, with 11 bases between them. This CDR3 has 15 amino acids. CDR3 sequence reads: CASSSRGRSTDTQYF. The DNA of the CDR3 is TGTGCCAGCAGTTCTAGAGGGAGGAGCACAGATACGCAGTATTTT.

The chain carries TRBV29-1 and TRBJ2-1; D may be TRBD1 (6 bases). The CDR3 consists of 13 residues. Trimming removed 5 bases at V and 6 bases at J, with 14 bases between. Germline CDR1 reads SQVTM; CDR2 reads ANQGSEA. CDR3 sequence reads: CSVQGSTGNEQFF. The CDR3 DNA sequence: TGCAGCGTTCAGGGGTCAACTGGCAATGAGCAGTTCTTC.

V is TRBV7-2 and J is TRBJ1-2, with D unclear. The ends were cut back, 5 bases at V and 4 bases at J, with 14 bases in the middle. CDR3 size: 14 residues. Germline V CDR1 and CDR2: SGHTA, FQGNSA. This chain's CDR3 is CASSLNLGTYGYTF. CDR3 nucleotide sequence: TGTGCCAGCAGCCTAAATCTGGGAACCTATGGCTACACCTTC.

The chain has TRBV28 and TRBJ2-3; D not resolved. Germline V gene sequence: CDR1 MDHEN, CDR2 SYDVKM. CDR3 length: 14 residues. Between the trimmed V and J ends, which lost 6 bases and 1 base, there was a span of 11 bases. The CDR3 bases are TGTGCCAGCAGCCCCCCGCACGGCACAGATACGCAGTATTTT. Amino acid sequence: CASSPPHGTDTQYF.